This T cell receptor beta chain emerged from a study of shared clonotypes between healthy human individuals. CDR1 and CDR2 from the germline V gene are MNHEY and SVGAGI. The CDR3 has 15 amino acids. Germline trimming cut 2 bases from V and 7 bases from J; bases unmatched to any gene: 0. CD45RO-negative cells were positively selected for CCR7, leaving out terminally differentiated effector memory CD45RA+ cells. Sequencing was performed with immunoSEQ multiplex PCR; in TCRdb, only in-frame clones are kept and a portion is missing. The data show around 1,900,000 clones, just over 90% seen once. Points on this clone: The identical CDR3 is also encoded by other nucleotide sequences in the sample.

The source of this sequence is a man aged 18 to 29 in good health. Some clones in this sample may be carry-over from other donors' samples. Sequences were obtained from naive CD8+ T cells from PBMCs. The rearrangement links TRBV6-5 to TRBJ2-1; 15 bases agree with TRBD2. CDR3 nucleotides: TGTGCCAGCAGTTACGGGACTAGCGGGAGGAATGAGCAGTTCTTC. Translated: CASSYGTSGRNEQFF.